The 18 T cell receptor beta chains below were found in one sample sequenced in a study of human T cells and chemical hapten exposure. Time point described: patch test 1, 2 weeks after DPC sensitization. Documented treatment: therapeutic diphenylcyclopropenone sensitization with weekly scalp DPC. MiXCR was run by TCRdb on the RACE reads, yielding one entry per CDR3 protein. Among 150,000 to 200,000 distinct CDR3 sequences, around 15% were seen once, and the ten largest hold 1.7%. The sequencing used whole blood, collected in connection with sensitization to the hapten diphenylcyclopropenone (DPC). The receptors originated from a woman aged 30 to 39 with alopecia areata. Some clones in this sample may be carry-over from other donors' samples.

The J gene is TRBJ2-7, the V gene TRBV11-2; tentative D call: TRBD2 (5 bases). CDR3 size: 14 residues. V shed 5 bases and J shed 0 bases, with 11 bases lying between them. Per germline, CDR1 SGHAT and CDR2 FQNNGV. In nucleotides, the CDR3 is TGTGCCAGCAGCACCCGCGACTACTCCTACGAGCAGTACTTC. Translated, it gives CASSTRDYSYEQYF.

This clonotype occurred a few times. V usage is TRBV6-5 and J usage is TRBJ2-5; TRBD2 aligns across 8 bases. CDR3 length: 17 amino acids. CDR1 is MNHEY and CDR2 is SVGAGI in the germline V gene. The V segment lost 6 bases and the J segment 2 bases; nucleotides outside the gene matches: 14. In nucleotides, the CDR3 is TGTGCCAGCAGACTATCCGGGGGGGCTACCCAACAAGAGACCCAGTACTTC. Its translation: CASRLSGGATQQETQYF.

The chain uses TRBV10-3 and TRBJ2-1, with 8 bases that match TRBD2. Germline V gene data show CDR1 as ENHRY and CDR2 as SYGVKD. The CDR3 length is 16 residues. Trimming cost V 6 bases and J 5 bases; bases outside gene matches: 12. CDR3 amino acids: CAIRAERGGHDNEQFF. The CDR3 DNA follows: TGTGCCATCAGAGCTGAACGGGGGGGCCACGACAATGAGCAGTTCTTC.

The chain links TRBV30 to TRBJ1-5; the D gene is possibly TRBD1 (6 bases). CDR3 length: 14 residues. Trimming left V 3 bases short and J 2 bases short, with 11 bases between. Germline CDR1 and CDR2: GTSNPN and SVGIG (reference sequence). CDR3 DNA: TGTGCCTGGAGAAGTCCAGGGGGCAATCAGCCCCAGCATTTT. This codes for CAWRSPGGNQPQHF.

The J gene is TRBJ1-1, the V gene TRBV30; no clear D gene. Germline CDR1 is GTSNPN and CDR2 is SVGIG (reference sequence). The CDR3 totals 14 residues. V gave up 1 base and J gave up 0 bases, with 9 bases separating them. CDR3 DNA: TGTGCCTGGAGTGAAAGGAAGCTGAACACTGAAGCTTTCTTT. Its translation is CAWSERKLNTEAFF.

This clonotype was seen many times. Here the CDR3 DNA reads TGTGCCAGCAGCTTGGGCAGAAGCACAGATACGCAGTATTTT. As protein: CASSLGRSTDTQYF. The genes are TRBV7-9 and TRBJ2-3; the D is unclear. Germline V CDR1 and CDR2: SEHNR, FQNEAQ (reference sequence). With 3 bases removed from V and 0 bases from J, the gap between germline ends came to 7 bases. The CDR3 runs 14 residues.

The rearrangement links TRBV6-2 or TRBV6-3 to TRBJ2-3, with 10 bases matching TRBD1. Looked up from germline, CDR1 is MNHEY and CDR2 is SVGEGT. The CDR3 has 14 amino acids. V was clipped by 5 bases and J by 5 bases; unmatched bases: 4. The CDR3 sequence: CASSDRGREDTQYF. In DNA, the CDR3 is TGTGCCAGCAGTGACAGGGGGCGAGAAGATACGCAGTATTTT.

J is TRBJ1-2 and V is TRBV30; the D gene is possibly TRBD1 (6 bases). Germline V lookup: CDR1 GTSNPN, CDR2 SVGIG (reference sequence). Trimming removed 2 bases from V and 1 base from J, with 11 bases in between. This CDR3 comprises 14 residues. The CDR3 protein is CAWSLGTHNYGYTF. CDR3 coding DNA: TGTGCCTGGAGTTTAGGGACACATAACTATGGCTACACCTTC.

In this sample, this clonotype turned up a few times. The chain has TRBV12-3 or TRBV12-4 and TRBJ1-1, with D unclear. Deletions cut 5 bases from V and 0 bases from J, with 13 bases between. The CDR3 is 15 residues long. CDR3 amino acids: CASSPLDTVNTEAFF. CDR3 in DNA: TGTGCCAGCAGTCCACTAGATACAGTGAACACTGAAGCTTTCTTT.

This clonotype was observed many times. In nucleotides, the CDR3 is TGTGCCTGGACGGGGGCAGATACGCAGTATTTT. It specifies CAWTGADTQYF. V and J are TRBV30 and TRBJ2-3; tentatively, D is TRBD2 (6 bases). This CDR3 has 11 residues. Trimming cost V 4 bases and J 4 bases, with 6 bases left between them. Germline CDR1 and CDR2: GTSNPN and SVGIG (reference sequence).

The chain links TRBV11-1 to TRBJ1-1, with D possibly being TRBD1 (5 bases). The germline CDR1 and CDR2 sequences are SGHAT and FQDESV (reference sequence). The CDR3 contains 14 residues. The V end was cut by 3 bases, the J end by 3 bases, with 11 bases between. This CDR3 reads CASSFTDSHTEAFF. Here the CDR3 DNA reads TGTGCCAGCAGCTTCACCGACAGCCACACTGAAGCTTTCTTT.

The sample holds a few counts of this clonotype. The V call is TRBV24-1, the J call TRBJ2-3; 11 positions match TRBD2. CDR1 KGHDR and CDR2 SFDVKD come from the germline V gene. The CDR3 is made up of 18 amino acids. The trim removed 4 bases at V and 1 base at J, leaving 9 bases unmatched. CDR3 protein: CATSDSILAGARTDTQYF. CDR3 nucleotide sequence: TGTGCCACCAGTGACTCAATACTAGCGGGGGCCCGCACAGATACGCAGTATTTT.

The V and J genes are TRBV7-2 and TRBJ2-1, with 13 nucleotides matching TRBD2. Germline V CDR1 and CDR2: SGHTA, FQGNSA. V gave up 8 bases and J gave up 8 bases; unmatched junction bases: 9. The CDR3 runs to 15 residues. CDR3 nucleotide sequence: TGTGCCAGCGCGCGGACTAGCGGGAGCCAGCATGAGCAGTTCTTC. This codes for CASARTSGSQHEQFF.

This clonotype was seen a handful of times. The rearrangement links TRBV28 to TRBJ2-7; 7 positions agree with TRBD1. The CDR3 contains 11 residues. Germline loops: CDR1 MDHEN, CDR2 SYDVKM. Trimming took 8 bases from V and 5 from J; bases not matched to a gene: 3. The CDR3: CASATGNEQYF. The CDR3 DNA follows: TGTGCCAGCGCGACAGGGAACGAGCAGTACTTC.

This clonotype showed up many times. The CDR3 sequence is CASWDRGLQPQHF. The CDR3 coding sequence is TGTGCCAGTTGGGACAGGGGCCTCCAGCCCCAGCATTTT. This chain links TRBV19 with TRBJ1-5, with 10 bases matching TRBD1. After removal of 8 bases from V and 7 bases from J, the junction contained 5 bases not matched to a gene. CDR1 LNHDA and CDR2 SQIVND come from the germline V gene (reference sequence). This CDR3 is 13 amino acids long.

The rearrangement links TRBV29-1 to TRBJ1-1, with unresolved D. The CDR3 spans 14 residues. Trimming cost V 4 bases and J 0 bases, with 12 bases left between them. Germline V CDR1 and CDR2: SQVTM, ANQGSEA. In DNA form, the CDR3 reads TGCAGCGTTGCCTCCATTCACATGAACACTGAAGCTTTCTTT. Protein product: CSVASIHMNTEAFF.

The chain couples TRBV15 to TRBJ1-4, with unresolved D. The CDR3 loop spans 14 amino acids. The germline V and J ends were trimmed by 0 bases and 4 bases, with 6 bases remaining between them. CDR1 and CDR2 from the germline V gene are LNHNV and YYDKDF (reference sequence). In nucleotides, the CDR3 is TGTGCCACCAGCAGAGACCGGATTAATGAAAAACTGTTTTTT. Protein product: CATSRDRINEKLFF.

This clonotype was picked up a small number of times. J is TRBJ2-4 and V is TRBV12-3 or TRBV12-4; the match to TRBD1 covers 9 bases. CDR3 size: 14 residues. Trimming removed 6 bases from V and 12 bases from J; junction bases left unmatched: 12. CDR3 residues: CASRHSGTGRHQYF. For the CDR3, the DNA is TGTGCCAGCAGACACTCCGGGACAGGGAGGCATCAGTACTTC.